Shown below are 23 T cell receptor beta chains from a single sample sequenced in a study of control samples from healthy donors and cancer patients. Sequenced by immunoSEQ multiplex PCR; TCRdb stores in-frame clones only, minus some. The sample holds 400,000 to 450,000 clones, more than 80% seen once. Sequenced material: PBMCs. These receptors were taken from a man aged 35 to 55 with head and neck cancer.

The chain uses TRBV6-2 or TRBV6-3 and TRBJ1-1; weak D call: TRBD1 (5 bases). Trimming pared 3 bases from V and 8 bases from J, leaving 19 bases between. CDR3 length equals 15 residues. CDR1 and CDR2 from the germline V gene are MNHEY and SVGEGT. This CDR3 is CASSYRSGPIGEAFF. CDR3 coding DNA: TGTGCCAGCAGTTATCGGTCGGGGCCGATAGGAGAAGCTTTCTTT.

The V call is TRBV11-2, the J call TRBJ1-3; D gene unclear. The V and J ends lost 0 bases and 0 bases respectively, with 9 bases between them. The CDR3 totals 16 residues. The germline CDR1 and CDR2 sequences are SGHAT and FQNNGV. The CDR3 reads CASSLEADPSGNTIYF. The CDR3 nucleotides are TGTGCCAGCAGCTTAGAGGCGGACCCCTCTGGAAACACCATATATTTT.

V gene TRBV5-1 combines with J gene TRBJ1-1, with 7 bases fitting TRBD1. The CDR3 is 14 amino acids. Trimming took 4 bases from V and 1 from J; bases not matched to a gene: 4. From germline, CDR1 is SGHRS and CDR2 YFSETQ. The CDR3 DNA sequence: TGCGCCAGCAGCAGCGGACAGGAGAACACTGAAGCTTTCTTT. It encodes CASSSGQENTEAFF.

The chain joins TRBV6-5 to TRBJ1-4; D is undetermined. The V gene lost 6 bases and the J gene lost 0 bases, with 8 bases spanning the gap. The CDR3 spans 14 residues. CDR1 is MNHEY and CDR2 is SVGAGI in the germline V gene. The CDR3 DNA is TGTGCCAGCAGAGGGAGAGCAACTAATGAAAAACTGTTTTTT. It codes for CASRGRATNEKLFF.

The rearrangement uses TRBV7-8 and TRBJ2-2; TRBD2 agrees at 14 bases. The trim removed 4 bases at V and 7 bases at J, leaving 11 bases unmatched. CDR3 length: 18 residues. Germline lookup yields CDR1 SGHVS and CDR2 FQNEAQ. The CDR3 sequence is CASSSKAGTSGSGGELFF. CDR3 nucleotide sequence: TGTGCCAGCAGCTCCAAGGCCGGGACTAGCGGGAGTGGCGGGGAGCTGTTTTTT. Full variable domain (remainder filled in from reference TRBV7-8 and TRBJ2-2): GAGVSQSPRYKVAKRGQDVALRCDPISGHVSLFWYQQALGQGPEFLTYFQNEAQLDKSGLPSDRFFAERPEGSVSTLKIQRTQQEDSAVYLCASSSKAGTSGSGGELFFGEGSRLTVL.

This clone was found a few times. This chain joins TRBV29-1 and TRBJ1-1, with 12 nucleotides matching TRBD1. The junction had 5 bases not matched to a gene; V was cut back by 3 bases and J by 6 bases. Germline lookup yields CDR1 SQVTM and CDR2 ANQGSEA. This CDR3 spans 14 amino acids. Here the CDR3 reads CSVEGTGGASEAFF. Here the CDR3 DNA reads TGCAGCGTTGAGGGGACAGGGGGCGCTTCTGAAGCTTTCTTT.

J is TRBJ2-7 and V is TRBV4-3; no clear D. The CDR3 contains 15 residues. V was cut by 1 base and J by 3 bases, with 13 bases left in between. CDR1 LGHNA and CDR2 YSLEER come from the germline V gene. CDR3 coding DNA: TGCGCCAGCAGCCAAGCGTCGGGTTTGATCTACGAGCAGTACTTC. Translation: CASSQASGLIYEQYF.

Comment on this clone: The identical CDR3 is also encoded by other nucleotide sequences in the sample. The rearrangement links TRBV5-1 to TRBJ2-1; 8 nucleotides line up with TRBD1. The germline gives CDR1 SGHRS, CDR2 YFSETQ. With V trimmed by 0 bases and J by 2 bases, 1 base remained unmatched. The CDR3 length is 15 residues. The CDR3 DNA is TGCGCCAGCAGCTTGGAACAGGGGGCCTACAATGAGCAGTTCTTC. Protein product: CASSLEQGAYNEQFF.

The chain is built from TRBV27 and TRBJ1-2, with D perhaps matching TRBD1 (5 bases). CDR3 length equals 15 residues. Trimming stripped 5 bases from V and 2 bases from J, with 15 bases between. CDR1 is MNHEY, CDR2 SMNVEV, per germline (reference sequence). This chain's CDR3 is CASSPTGTENYGYTF. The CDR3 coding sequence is TGTGCCAGCAGTCCCACCGGGACGGAAAACTATGGCTACACCTTC.

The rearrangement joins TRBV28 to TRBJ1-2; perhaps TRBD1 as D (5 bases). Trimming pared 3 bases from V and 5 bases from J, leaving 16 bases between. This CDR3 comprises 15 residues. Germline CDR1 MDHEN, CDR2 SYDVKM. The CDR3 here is CASSFWSGGGYGYTF. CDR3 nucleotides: TGTGCCAGCAGTTTTTGGTCCGGCGGGGGATATGGCTACACCTTC.

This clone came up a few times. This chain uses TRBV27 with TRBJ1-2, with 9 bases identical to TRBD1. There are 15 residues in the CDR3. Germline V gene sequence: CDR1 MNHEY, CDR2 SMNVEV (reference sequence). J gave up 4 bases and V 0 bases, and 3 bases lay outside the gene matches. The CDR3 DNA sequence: TGTGCCAGCAGTTTATCAGGGACAGGGCCCTATGGCTACACCTTC. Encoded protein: CASSLSGTGPYGYTF.

As DNA, the CDR3 is TGTGCCAGCCTGGGTCAGAGCAATGAGCAGTTCTTC. This translates into CASLGQSNEQFF. The V gene is TRBV3-1 (or the pseudogene TRBV3-2), the J gene TRBJ2-1; D gene ambiguous. The CDR3 is made up of 12 amino acids. V was trimmed by 8 bases and J by 6 bases, leaving 11 bases between them. CDR1 is LGHDT, CDR2 YNNKEL, per germline (reference sequence).

In nucleotides, the CDR3 is TGTGCCAGCAGCCCCGGGGGACTTGACTATGGCTACACCTTC. This gives the protein CASSPGGLDYGYTF. The V call is TRBV7-9, the J call TRBJ1-2; TRBD1 is a possible D gene (5 bases). The CDR3 loop spans 14 amino acids. Germline CDR1 is SEHNR and CDR2 is FQNEAQ (reference sequence). V was trimmed by 5 bases and J by 3 bases, leaving 13 bases between them. Using reference TRBV7-9 and TRBJ1-2 for the parts outside the CDR3, the full variable domain is DTGVSQNPRHKITKRGQNVTFRCDPISEHNRLYWYRQTLGQGPEFLTYFQNEAQLEKSRLLSDRFSAERPKGSFSTLEIQRTEQGDSAMYLCASSPGGLDYGYTFGSGTRLTVV.

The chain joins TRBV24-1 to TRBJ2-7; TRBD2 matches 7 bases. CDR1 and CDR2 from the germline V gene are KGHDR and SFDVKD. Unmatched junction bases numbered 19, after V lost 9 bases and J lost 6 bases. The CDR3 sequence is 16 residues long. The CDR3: CATEAAGERLASEQYF. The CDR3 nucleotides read TGTGCCACCGAAGCGGCGGGGGAAAGGCTAGCTTCCGAGCAGTACTTC.

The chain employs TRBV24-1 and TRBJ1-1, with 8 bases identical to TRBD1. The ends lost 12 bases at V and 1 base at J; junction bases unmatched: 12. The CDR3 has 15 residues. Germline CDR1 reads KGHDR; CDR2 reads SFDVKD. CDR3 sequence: CAPLDRGAGNTEAFF. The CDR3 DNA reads TGTGCCCCCCTCGACAGGGGCGCTGGGAACACTGAAGCTTTCTTT.

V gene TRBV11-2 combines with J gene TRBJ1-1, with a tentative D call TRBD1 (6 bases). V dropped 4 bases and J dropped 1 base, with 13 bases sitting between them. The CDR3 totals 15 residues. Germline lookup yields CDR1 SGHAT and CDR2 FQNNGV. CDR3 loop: CASSSPDSWNTEAFF. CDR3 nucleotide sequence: TGTGCCAGCAGCTCACCGGACAGCTGGAACACTGAAGCTTTCTTT.

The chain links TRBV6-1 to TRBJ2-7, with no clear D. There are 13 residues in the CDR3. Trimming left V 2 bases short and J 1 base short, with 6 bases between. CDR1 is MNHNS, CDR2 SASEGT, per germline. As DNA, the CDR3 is TGTGCCAGCAGTGAACAGCGATCCTACGAGCAGTACTTC. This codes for CASSEQRSYEQYF.

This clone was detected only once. CDR3 nucleotides: TGTGCCAGCAGCTTGGATCCGGGAACCGAAGCTTTCTTT. Its translation: CASSLDPGTEAFF. The chain links TRBV5-4 to TRBJ1-1; no firm D call. There are 13 residues in the CDR3. The germline V and J ends were trimmed by 0 bases and 8 bases, with 11 bases remaining between them. Looked up from germline, CDR1 is SGHNT and CDR2 is YYREEE (reference sequence).

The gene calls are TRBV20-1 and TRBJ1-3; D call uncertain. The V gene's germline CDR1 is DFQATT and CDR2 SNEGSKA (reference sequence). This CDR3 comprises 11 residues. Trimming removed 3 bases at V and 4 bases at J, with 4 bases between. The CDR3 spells CSARQGNTIYF. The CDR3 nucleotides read TGCAGTGCTAGGCAGGGAAACACCATATATTTT.

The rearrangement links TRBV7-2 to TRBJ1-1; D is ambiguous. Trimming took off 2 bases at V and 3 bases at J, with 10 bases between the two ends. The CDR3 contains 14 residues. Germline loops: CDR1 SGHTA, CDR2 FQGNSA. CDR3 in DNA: TGTGCCAGCAGCTTAATACATATCGACACTGAAGCTTTCTTT. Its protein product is CASSLIHIDTEAFF. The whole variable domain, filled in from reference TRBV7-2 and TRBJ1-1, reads GAGVSQSPSNKVTEKGKDVELRCDPISGHTALYWYRQSLGQGLEFLIYFQGNSAPDKSGLPSDRFSAERTGGSVSTLTIQRTQQEDSAVYLCASSLIHIDTEAFFGQGTRLTVV.

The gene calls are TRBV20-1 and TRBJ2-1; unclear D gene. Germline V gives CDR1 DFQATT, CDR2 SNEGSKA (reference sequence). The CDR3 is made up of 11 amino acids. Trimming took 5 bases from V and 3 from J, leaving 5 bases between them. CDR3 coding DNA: TGCAGTGCTTACCACTACAATGAGCAGTTCTTC. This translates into CSAYHYNEQFF.

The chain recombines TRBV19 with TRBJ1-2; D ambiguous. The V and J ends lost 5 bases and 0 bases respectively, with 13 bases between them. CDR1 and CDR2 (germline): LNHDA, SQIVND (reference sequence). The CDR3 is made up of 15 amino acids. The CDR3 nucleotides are TGTGCCAGTAGTGAGACCGCCTCACCTAACTATGGCTACACCTTC. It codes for CASSETASPNYGYTF.

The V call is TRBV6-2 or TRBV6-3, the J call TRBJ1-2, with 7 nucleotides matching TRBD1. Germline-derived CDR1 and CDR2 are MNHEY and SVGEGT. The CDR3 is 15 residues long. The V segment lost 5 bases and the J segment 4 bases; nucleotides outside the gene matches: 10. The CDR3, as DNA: TGTGCCAGCAGTCTACCGGGACAGCAGGTCTATGGCTACACCTTC. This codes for CASSLPGQQVYGYTF.